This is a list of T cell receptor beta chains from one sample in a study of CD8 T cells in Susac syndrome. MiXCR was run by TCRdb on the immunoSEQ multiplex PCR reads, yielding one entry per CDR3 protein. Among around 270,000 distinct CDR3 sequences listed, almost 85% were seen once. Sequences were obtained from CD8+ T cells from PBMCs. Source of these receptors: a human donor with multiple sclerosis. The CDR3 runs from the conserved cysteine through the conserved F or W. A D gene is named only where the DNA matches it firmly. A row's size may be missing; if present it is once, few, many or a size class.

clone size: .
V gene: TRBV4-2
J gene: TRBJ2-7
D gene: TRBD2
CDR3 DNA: TGTGCCAGCAGCCAAGATTACCGGGAGGAATCCCACGAGCAGTACTTC
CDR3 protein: CASSQDYREESHEQYF

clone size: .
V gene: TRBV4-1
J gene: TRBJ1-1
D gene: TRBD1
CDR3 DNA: TGCGCCAGCAGGCAGTTAATGGGACAGGGTAACACTGAAGCTTTCTTT
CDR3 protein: CASRQLMGQGNTEAFF

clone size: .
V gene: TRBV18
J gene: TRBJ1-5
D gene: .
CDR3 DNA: TGTGCCAGCGCCAGGGGATATAGCAATCAGCCCCAGCATTTT
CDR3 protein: CASARGYSNQPQHF

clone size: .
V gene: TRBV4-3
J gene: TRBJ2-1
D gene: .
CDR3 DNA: TGCGCCAGCAGCCAAGAAGTGAATATGAATGAGCAGTTCTTC
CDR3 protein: CASSQEVNMNEQFF

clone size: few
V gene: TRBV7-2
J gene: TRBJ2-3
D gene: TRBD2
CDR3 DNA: TGTGCCAGCAGCTCTGGAGCGGGAGCGGGAGATACGCAGTATTTT
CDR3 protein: CASSSGAGAGDTQYF

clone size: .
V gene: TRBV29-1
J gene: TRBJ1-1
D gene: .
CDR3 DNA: TGCAGCGTTGATGGGGACATGAACACTGAAGCTTTCTTT
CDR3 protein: CSVDGDMNTEAFF

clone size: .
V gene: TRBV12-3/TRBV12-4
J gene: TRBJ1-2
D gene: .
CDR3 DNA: TGTGCCAGCAGTTTAGTCCTGTATGGTAACTATGGCTACACCTTC
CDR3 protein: CASSLVLYGNYGYTF

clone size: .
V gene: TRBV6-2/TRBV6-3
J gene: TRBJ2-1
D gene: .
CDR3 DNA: TGTGCCAGCAGTTACTCACTAGCATCAGTCAATGAGCAGTTCTTC
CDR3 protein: CASSYSLASVNEQFF

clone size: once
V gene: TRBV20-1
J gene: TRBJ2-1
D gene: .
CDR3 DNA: TGCAGTGCTAGAGATGAAGTAGCGACTCGAAGCTACAATGAGCAGTTCTTC
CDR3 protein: CSARDEVATRSYNEQFF

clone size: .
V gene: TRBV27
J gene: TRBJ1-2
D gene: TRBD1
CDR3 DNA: TGTGCCAGCAGAGACAGGGGCTATGGCTACACCTTC
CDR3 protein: CASRDRGYGYTF

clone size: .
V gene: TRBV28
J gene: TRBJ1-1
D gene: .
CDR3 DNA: TGTGCCAGCAGTGCCCACAGGGATGAGGCTTTCTTT
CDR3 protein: CASSAHRDEAFF

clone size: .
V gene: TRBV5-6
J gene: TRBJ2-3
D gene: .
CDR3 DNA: TGTGCCACCGGGATCGATGAGGGAGATACGCAGTATTTT
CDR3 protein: CATGIDEGDTQYF

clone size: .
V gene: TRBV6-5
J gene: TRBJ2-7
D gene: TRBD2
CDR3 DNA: TGTGCCAGCAGTTCCCCCGGGACTAGCGGGAGTAATTACGAGCAGTACTTC
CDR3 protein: CASSSPGTSGSNYEQYF

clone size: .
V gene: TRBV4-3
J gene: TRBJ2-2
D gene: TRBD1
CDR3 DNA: TGCGCCAGCAGCCAAGCGCAGGGGGCGAGAACCGGGGAGCTGTTTTTT
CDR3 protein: CASSQAQGARTGELFF

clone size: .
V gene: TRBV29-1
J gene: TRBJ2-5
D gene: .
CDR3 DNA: TGCAGCGTTGGGGGATTGCTTGGCCAAGAGACCCAGTACTTC
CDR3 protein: CSVGGLLGQETQYF

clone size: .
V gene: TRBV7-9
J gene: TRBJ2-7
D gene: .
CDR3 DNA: TGTGCCAGCAGTTTAGCGAGCTCCTACGAGCAGTACTTC
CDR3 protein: CASSLASSYEQYF

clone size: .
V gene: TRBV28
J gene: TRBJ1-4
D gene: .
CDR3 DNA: TGTGCCAGCACACAGGGAAGCGAAAAACTGTTTTTT
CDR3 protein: CASTQGSEKLFF

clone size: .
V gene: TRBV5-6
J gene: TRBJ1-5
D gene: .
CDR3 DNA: TGTGCCAGCAGCTTGGGGCGGGGTGTGAGCAATCAGCCCCAGCATTTT
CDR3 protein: CASSLGRGVSNQPQHF

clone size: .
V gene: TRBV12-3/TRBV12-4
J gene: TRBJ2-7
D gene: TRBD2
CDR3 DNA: TGTGCCAGCAGTCCCCTAGCGGGAGGGCCTAACCACGAGCAGTACTTC
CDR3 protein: CASSPLAGGPNHEQYF

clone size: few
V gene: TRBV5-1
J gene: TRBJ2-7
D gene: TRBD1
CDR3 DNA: TGCGCCAGCAGCTTGAGGGGACAGGGGGAATACGAGCAGTACTTC
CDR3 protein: CASSLRGQGEYEQYF

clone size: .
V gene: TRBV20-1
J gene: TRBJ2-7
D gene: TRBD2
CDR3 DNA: TGCAGTGCTAGACTAGCGGGAGAGCTTGACGAGCAGTACTTC
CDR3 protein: CSARLAGELDEQYF

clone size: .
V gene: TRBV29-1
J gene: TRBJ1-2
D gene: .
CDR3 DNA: TGCAGCTCGAATGGCGGAGCTAACTATGGCTACACCTTC
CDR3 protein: CSSNGGANYGYTF

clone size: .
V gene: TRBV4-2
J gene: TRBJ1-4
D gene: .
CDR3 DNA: TGTGCCAGCAGCCAATCGTCCGATTTAGCAACTAATGAAAAACTGTTTTTT
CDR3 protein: CASSQSSDLATNEKLFF

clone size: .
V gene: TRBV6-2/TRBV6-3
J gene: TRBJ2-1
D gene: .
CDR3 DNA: TGTGCCAGCAGTCTAAGGGGGTCCTACAATGAGCAGTTCTTC
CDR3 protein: CASSLRGSYNEQFF

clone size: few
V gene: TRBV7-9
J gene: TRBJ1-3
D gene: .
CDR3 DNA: TGTGCCAGCAGCTTATACAGGGCCCCCTGGTCTGGAAACACTATATATTTT
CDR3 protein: CASSLYRAPWSGNTIYF

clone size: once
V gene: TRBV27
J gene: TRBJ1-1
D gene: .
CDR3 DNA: TGTGCCAGCAGTTTACGACGTGCTATGAACACTGAAGCTTTCTTT
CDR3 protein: CASSLRRAMNTEAFF

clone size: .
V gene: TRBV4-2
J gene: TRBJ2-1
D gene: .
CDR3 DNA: TGTGCCAGCAGCCCTTCCTCAAGTGAGCAGTTCTTC
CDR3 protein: CASSPSSSEQFF

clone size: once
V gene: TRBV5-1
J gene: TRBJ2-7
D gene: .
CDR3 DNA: TGCGCCAGCAGCTTGACCCCCCTAGCGCTAAACGAGCAGTACTTC
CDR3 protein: CASSLTPLALNEQYF

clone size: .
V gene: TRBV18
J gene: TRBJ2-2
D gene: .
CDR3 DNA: TGTGCCAGCTCACCATCCCCGCCTCAGAACACCGGGGAGCTGTTTTTT
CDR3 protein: CASSPSPPQNTGELFF

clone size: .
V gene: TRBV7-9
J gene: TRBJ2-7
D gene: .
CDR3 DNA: TGTGCCAGCAGCAATACGTACGGTAACGAGTACGAGCAGTACTTC
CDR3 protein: CASSNTYGNEYEQYF

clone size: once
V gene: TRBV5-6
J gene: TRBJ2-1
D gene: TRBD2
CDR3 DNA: TGTGCCAGCAGCCTGGTAGGGACTAGCGGAGGGAATGAGCAGTTCTTC
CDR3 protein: CASSLVGTSGGNEQFF

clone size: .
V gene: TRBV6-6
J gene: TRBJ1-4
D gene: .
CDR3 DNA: TGTGCCACTTCATTTCGGGCCCCAACTAATGAAAAACTGTTTTTT
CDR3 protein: CATSFRAPTNEKLFF

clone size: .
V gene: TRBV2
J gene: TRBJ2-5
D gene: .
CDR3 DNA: TGTGCCAGCAGCGACCCCAGATCGGGAGAGACCCAGTACTTC
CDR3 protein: CASSDPRSGETQYF

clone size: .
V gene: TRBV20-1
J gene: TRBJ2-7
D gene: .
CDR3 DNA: TGCAGTGCTATACCTGGAGTCTACGAGCAGTACTTC
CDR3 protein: CSAIPGVYEQYF

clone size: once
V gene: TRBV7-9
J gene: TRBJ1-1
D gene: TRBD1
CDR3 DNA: TGTGCCAGCAGGTCGGGACAGGGGACCACTGAAGCTTTCTTT
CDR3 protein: CASRSGQGTTEAFF

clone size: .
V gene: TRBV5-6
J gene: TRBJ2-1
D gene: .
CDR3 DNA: TGTGCCAGCAGCTGGAGAGACTGGCAGGTAGTACGCAATGAGCAGTTCTTC
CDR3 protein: CASSWRDWQVVRNEQFF

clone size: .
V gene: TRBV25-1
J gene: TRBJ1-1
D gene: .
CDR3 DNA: TGTGCCAGCAGTGAAATCGGTCCTCTCCCCTCGGCTTTGAACACTGAAGCTTTCTTT
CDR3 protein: CASSEIGPLPSALNTEAFF

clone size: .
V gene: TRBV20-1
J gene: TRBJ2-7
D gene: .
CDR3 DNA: TGCAGTGCTCGACAGGTTTACGAGCAGTACTTC
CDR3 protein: CSARQVYEQYF

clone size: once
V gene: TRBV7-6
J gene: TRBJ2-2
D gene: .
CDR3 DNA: TGTGCCAGCAGCGAGGGTGGGGAAAGCGGGGAGCTGTTTTTT
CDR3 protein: CASSEGGESGELFF

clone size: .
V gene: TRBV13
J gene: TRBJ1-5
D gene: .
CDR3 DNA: TGTGCCAGCAGCTTAGGGGGGTTGGGGCCACATCAGCCCCAGCATTTT
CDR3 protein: CASSLGGLGPHQPQHF

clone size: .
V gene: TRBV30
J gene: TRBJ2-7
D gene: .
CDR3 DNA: TGTGCCTGGAGTGTAAGCATCGCCTACGAGCAGTACTTC
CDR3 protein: CAWSVSIAYEQYF

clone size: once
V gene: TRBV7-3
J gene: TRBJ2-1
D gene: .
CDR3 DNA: TGTGCCAGCAGCTTCGCGCAGGGAAACTACAATGAGCAGTTCTTC
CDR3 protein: CASSFAQGNYNEQFF

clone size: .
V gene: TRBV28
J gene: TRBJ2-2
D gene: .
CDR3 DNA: TGTGCCAGCAGGCCGGGGCAGGGAAAGGGTCCCGGGGAGCTGTTTTTT
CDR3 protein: CASRPGQGKGPGELFF

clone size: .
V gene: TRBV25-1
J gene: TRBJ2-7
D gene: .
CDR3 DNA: TGTGCCAGCAGTGAATGGGGCAGGGGCTACGAGCAGTACTTC
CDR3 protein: CASSEWGRGYEQYF

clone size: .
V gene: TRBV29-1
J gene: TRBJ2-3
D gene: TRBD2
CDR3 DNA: TGCAGCGTGCGAATCACTAGCGGGGCAGAAGATACGCAGTATTTT
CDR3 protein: CSVRITSGAEDTQYF

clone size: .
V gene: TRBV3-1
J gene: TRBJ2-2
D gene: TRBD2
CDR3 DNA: TGTGCCAGCAGCCAGCAGGGAATGTGGGGGAGCGGGAGCTTGTTCGGGGAGCTGTTTTTT
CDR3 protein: CASSQQGMWGSGSLFGELFF

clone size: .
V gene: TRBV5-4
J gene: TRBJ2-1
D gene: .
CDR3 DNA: TGTGCCAGCAGCTTGGCCGGAGGGGGGACTGAGCAGTTCTTC
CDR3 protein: CASSLAGGGTEQFF

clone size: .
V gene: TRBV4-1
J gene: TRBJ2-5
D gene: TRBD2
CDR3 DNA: TGCGCCAGCAGCCATCCCCGGGGGCTCAGCGGGAGGGGAAGACAAGAGACCCAGTACTTC
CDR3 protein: CASSHPRGLSGRGRQETQYF

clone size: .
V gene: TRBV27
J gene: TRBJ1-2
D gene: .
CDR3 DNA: TGTGCCAGCAGCCCACTAACTCGTAGCTATGGCTACACCTTC
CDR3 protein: CASSPLTRSYGYTF

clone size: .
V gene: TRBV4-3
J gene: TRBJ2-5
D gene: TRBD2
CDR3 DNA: TGCGCCAGCAGCCAAGGGACTAGCGGGACGCAAGAGACCCAGTACTTC
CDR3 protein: CASSQGTSGTQETQYF